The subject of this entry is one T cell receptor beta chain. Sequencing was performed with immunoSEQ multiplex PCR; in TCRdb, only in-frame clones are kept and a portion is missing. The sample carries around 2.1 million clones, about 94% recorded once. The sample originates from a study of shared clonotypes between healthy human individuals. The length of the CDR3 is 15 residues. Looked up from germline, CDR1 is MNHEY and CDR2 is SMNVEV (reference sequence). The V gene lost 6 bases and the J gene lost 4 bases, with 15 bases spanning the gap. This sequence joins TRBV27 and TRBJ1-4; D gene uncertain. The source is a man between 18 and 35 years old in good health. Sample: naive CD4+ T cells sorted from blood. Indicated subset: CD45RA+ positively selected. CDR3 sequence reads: CASSQSGLLNEKLFF. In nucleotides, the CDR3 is TGTGCCAGCAGCCAATCTGGGCTCCTTAATGAAAAACTGTTTTTT.